This T cell receptor (beta chain) was retrieved from a study of T-cell reconstitution after alpha-beta-depleted transplantation in children. Germline V gene lookup returns CDR1 SQVTM and CDR2 ANQGSEA. The CDR3 is 13 amino acids. Trimming took off 1 base at V and 9 bases at J, with 14 bases between the two ends. The table lists this clonotype with many counts. As it was prepared, the TCRbeta library received unique molecular identifiers. TCRdb independently ran MiXCR on the PCR reads; one entry per CDR3 protein. The sample lists just over 950,000 distinct CDR3 sequences, around 30% seen once, with over 25% in the top ten.

This chain joins TRBV29-1 and TRBJ2-3, with D perhaps matching TRBD2 (5 bases). This clonotype originated in a boy in the first two years of life who had a stem cell transplant for SCID, so the T cells may come from the graft donor. The sample consisted of PBMCs, mostly from graft donor cells, taken 360 days after TCRalphabeta/CD19-depleted stem cell transplant. The CDR3 region has the DNA TGCAGCGTTGAAGTGGGAGCTAGTCAGACGCAGTATTTT. This sequence encodes CSVEVGASQTQYF.